The 30 T cell receptor beta chains presented below share a single source sample, sequenced in a study of shared clonotypes between healthy human individuals. CD8 cells classed as naive were CD45RO-negative and positively selected for CCR7, excluding terminally differentiated effector memory CD45RA+ cells. Only in-frame clones appear in the TCRdb table, and some are missing; sequencing was by immunoSEQ multiplex PCR. The top ten hold 0.3% of the sample, which has under 600,000 clones, 95% to 98% seen once. The sequenced sample was naive CD8+ T cells sorted from blood. These TCRs come from a man aged 25-40 years in good health.

The chain joins TRBV7-4 to TRBJ1-5; 8 bases map to TRBD1. The CDR3 length is 18 residues. Losses at the gene ends were 1 base for V and 3 bases for J; bases not matched to a gene: 11. CDR1 is SGHVT, CDR2 SQSDAQ, per germline. In nucleotides, the CDR3 is TGTGCCAGCAGCTTAGTATCCGAGACAGGGGCCATCAATCAGCCCCAGCATTTT. It yields the protein CASSLVSETGAINQPQHF.

The chain is built from TRBV9 and TRBJ2-1, with 8 nucleotides matching TRBD2. The J segment lost 13 bases and the V segment lost 0 bases, leaving 9 bases of the junction unmatched. Germline CDR1 reads SGDLS; CDR2 reads YYNGEE. This CDR3 has 14 amino acids. The DNA for the CDR3 is TGTGCCAGCAGCGTAGTCTCTAGCGGGTTTCTCCAGTTCTTC. Protein product: CASSVVSSGFLQFF. Based on the CDR3 plus reference TRBV9 and TRBJ2-1, the full variable domain is DSGVTQTPKHLITATGQRVTLRCSPRSGDLSVYWYQQSLDQGLQFLIQYYNGEERAKGNILERFSAQQFPDLHSELNLSSLELGDSALYFCASSVVSSGFLQFFGPGTRLTVL.

The chain uses TRBV28 and TRBJ1-4; the D gene is possibly TRBD1 (5 bases). This CDR3 has 16 residues. Germline CDR1 and CDR2: MDHEN and SYDVKM. V lost 10 bases and J lost 0, with 18 bases in between. The CDR3 DNA is TGTGCCACCACCAAATTCAGGGATACAACTAATGAAAAACTGTTTTTT. This gives the protein CATTKFRDTTNEKLFF.

V usage is TRBV15 and J usage is TRBJ2-7; D is possibly TRBD1 or TRBD2 (5 bases each). Germline V gene sequence: CDR1 LNHNV, CDR2 YYDKDF (reference sequence). V was shortened by 3 bases and J by 9 bases, with 15 bases between the two germline ends. CDR3 size: 13 residues. The CDR3 region has the DNA TGTGCCACCAGCAGCATTAGGGACGTACGGCAGTACTTC. Amino acid sequence: CATSSIRDVRQYF.

As regards this clone: The same CDR3 is also encoded by other DNA sequences in this sample. The V and J genes are TRBV27 and TRBJ2-7; TRBD2 aligns across 7 bases. V lost 0 bases, J lost 3 bases, and 2 bases stayed unmatched. From germline, CDR1 is MNHEY and CDR2 SMNVEV (reference sequence). The CDR3 loop spans 14 amino acids. The DNA for the CDR3 is TGTGCCAGCAGTTTATCGGGCGGGGGCTACGAGCAGTACTTC. Protein: CASSLSGGGYEQYF.

J is TRBJ1-5 and V is TRBV28; D not certain. This CDR3 comprises 15 residues. The germline V gene encodes CDR1 MDHEN and CDR2 SYDVKM. V lost 8 bases and J lost 4, with 18 bases in between. In nucleotides, the CDR3 is TGTGCCAGCCGCATAGAAGGGTTCCAAAATCAGCCCCAGCATTTT. Translation gives CASRIEGFQNQPQHF.

The chain couples TRBV11-3 to TRBJ2-6; D ambiguous. This CDR3 has 15 residues. The V gene lost 5 bases and the J gene lost 3 bases, with 11 bases spanning the gap. From germline, CDR1 is SGHNT and CDR2 YENEEA. CDR3 region: CASSPAPDGANVLTF. As DNA, the CDR3 is TGTGCCAGCAGCCCCGCACCGGATGGGGCCAACGTCCTGACTTTC.

This rearrangement joins TRBV6-6 to TRBJ2-2, with D hard to call. Germline-derived CDR1 and CDR2 are MNHNY and SVGAGI (reference sequence). The CDR3 loop spans 13 amino acids. The V gene lost 6 bases and the J gene lost 5 bases, with 10 bases spanning the gap. Here the CDR3 DNA reads TGTGCCAGCAGACTTAAACAAACCGGGGAGCTGTTTTTT. Amino acids: CASRLKQTGELFF.

This clone appeared once. The chain has TRBV7-9 and TRBJ1-2, with TRBD1 matching 7 bases. Trimming removed 1 base from V and 1 base from J; junction bases left unmatched: 12. The CDR3 covers 18 residues. Germline V gene lookup returns CDR1 SEHNR and CDR2 FQNEAQ (reference sequence). The CDR3 spells CASSLVPRYRGHNYGYTF. CDR3 bases: TGTGCCAGCAGCTTAGTTCCCCGATACAGGGGACATAACTATGGCTACACCTTC.

The V and J genes are TRBV5-1 and TRBJ1-3; D remains unclear. From germline, CDR1 is SGHRS and CDR2 YFSETQ. V lost 0 bases and J lost 0, with 4 bases in between. The CDR3 contains 14 residues. This CDR3 reads CASSLVPSGNTIYF. CDR3 DNA: TGCGCCAGCAGCTTGGTGCCCTCTGGAAACACCATATATTTT.

J is TRBJ1-2 and V is TRBV5-6, with 10 bases identical to TRBD1. The germline V gene has CDR1 SGHDT and CDR2 YYEEEE. V trimming: 1 base; J trimming: 1 base; junction bases outside the gene matches: 4. CDR3 length: 16 residues. CDR3: CASSLLGTGDNYGYTF. Here the CDR3 DNA reads TGTGCCAGCAGCTTGCTCGGGACAGGGGATAACTATGGCTACACCTTC.

The chain links TRBV7-3 to TRBJ2-1; D possibly corresponds to TRBD2 (5 bases). Germline V gene data show CDR1 as SGHTA and CDR2 as FQGTGA. V was clipped by 2 bases and J by 0 bases, with 11 bases between them. There are 16 residues in the CDR3. CDR3 in amino acids: CASSLGGLASYNEQFF. The CDR3 DNA reads TGTGCCAGCAGCTTAGGTGGTCTAGCCTCCTACAATGAGCAGTTCTTC.

This chain connects TRBV19 to TRBJ2-7; TRBD1 matches at 7 bases. The V and J ends lost 6 bases and 6 bases, in that order; junction bases with no gene match: 11. Germline V CDR1 and CDR2: LNHDA, SQIVND (reference sequence). The CDR3 is made up of 14 amino acids. This CDR3 reads CASRQRQGMSEQYF. In DNA form, the CDR3 reads TGTGCCAGTAGGCAACGACAGGGAATGAGCGAGCAGTACTTC.

This clone came up once. The chain employs TRBV27 and TRBJ2-2; 7 bases are shared with TRBD1. The CDR3 loop spans 14 amino acids. Germline V lookup: CDR1 MNHEY, CDR2 SMNVEV (reference sequence). Trimming cost V 2 bases and J 4 bases; bases outside gene matches: 1. The CDR3 DNA is TGTGCCAGCAGTTTAAACAGGGGCACCGGGGAGCTGTTTTTT. Protein sequence: CASSLNRGTGELFF.

The V and J genes are TRBV27 and TRBJ2-6; 9 bases agree with TRBD1. J gave up 0 bases and V 5 bases, and 17 bases lay outside the gene matches. The CDR3 extends over 21 amino acids. In germline, CDR1 is MNHEY, CDR2 SMNVEV (reference sequence). The CDR3 nucleotides are TGTGCCAGCAGTGGCACCGGGACAGGGAAGGACTATCCCTCTGGGGCCAACGTCCTGACTTTC. It is translated as CASSGTGTGKDYPSGANVLTF.

The gene calls are TRBV4-1 and TRBJ2-7; TRBD1 might be the D (6 bases). V gave up 3 bases and J gave up 3 bases, with 12 bases separating them. This CDR3 comprises 14 residues. Germline CDR1 reads MGHRA; CDR2 reads YSYEKL. CDR3 sequence reads: CASSQAGTHYEQYF. The DNA for the CDR3 is TGCGCCAGCAGCCAGGCCGGGACACACTACGAGCAGTACTTC.

The chain links TRBV29-1 to TRBJ2-2, with D possibly matching TRBD1 (6 bases). The germline CDR1 and CDR2 sequences are SQVTM and ANQGSEA. The V end was cut by 8 bases, the J end by 0 bases, with 10 bases between. CDR3 length: 13 amino acids. For the CDR3, the DNA is TGCAGCATCGGACAGTCGAACACCGGGGAGCTGTTTTTT. Translated: CSIGQSNTGELFF.

The rearrangement uses TRBV9 and TRBJ1-2, with D perhaps matching TRBD1 (5 bases). The V gene's germline CDR1 is SGDLS and CDR2 YYNGEE. V dropped 6 bases and J dropped 6 bases, with 12 bases sitting between them. The CDR3 extends over 12 amino acids. The CDR3 nucleotides read TGTGCCAGCAAAAAGGGACCCCATGGCTACACCTTC. This translates into CASKKGPHGYTF.

The rearrangement joins TRBV6-1 to TRBJ1-2, with unresolved D. Trimming took off 0 bases at V and 4 bases at J, with 12 bases between the two ends. Germline values: CDR1 MNHNS, CDR2 SASEGT. The length of the CDR3 is 15 residues. In DNA, the CDR3 is TGTGCCAGCAGTGAAGCGATACCTAGCGGCTATGGCTACACCTTC. This sequence encodes CASSEAIPSGYGYTF.

The chain recombines TRBV11-3 with TRBJ2-1; D unresolved. This CDR3 is built from 13 residues. Germline lookup yields CDR1 SGHNT and CDR2 YENEEA. V lost 0 bases and J 9 bases, leaving 9 bases between the germline ends. The CDR3 loop is CASSLEHGSEQFF. The CDR3 DNA sequence: TGTGCCAGCAGCTTAGAGCACGGCAGTGAGCAGTTCTTC.

V gene TRBV15 combines with J gene TRBJ1-3, with 7 positions matching TRBD1. The ends lost 1 base at V and 3 bases at J; junction bases unmatched: 3. This CDR3 is built from 15 residues. Germline CDR1 and CDR2: LNHNV and YYDKDF (reference sequence). CDR3: CATSRVRTGGNTIYF. The CDR3 region has the DNA TGTGCCACCAGCAGAGTCAGGACAGGTGGAAACACCATATATTTT.

V is TRBV5-5 and J is TRBJ2-1, with a tentative D call TRBD1 (6 bases). The CDR3 is 15 residues long. Germline CDR1 reads SGHKS; CDR2 reads YYEKEE (reference sequence). Trimming removed 2 bases at V and 1 base at J, with 10 bases between. Written as DNA, the CDR3 is TGTGCCAGCAGCTTAGGGACACCGTCCTACAATGAGCAGTTCTTC. Protein product: CASSLGTPSYNEQFF.

The chain couples TRBV27 to TRBJ2-1; unclear D gene. The V gene lost 3 bases and the J gene lost 8 bases, with 8 bases spanning the gap. The CDR3 loop spans 12 amino acids. Germline V gene lookup returns CDR1 MNHEY and CDR2 SMNVEV (reference sequence). Here the CDR3 reads CASSFLEDEQFF. The CDR3, as DNA: TGTGCCAGCAGTTTTCTGGAAGATGAGCAGTTCTTC.

This sequence joins TRBV2 and TRBJ2-3; tentative D call: TRBD2 (6 bases). The CDR3 loop spans 17 amino acids. The germline V gene has CDR1 SNHLY and CDR2 FYNNEI. Trimming took off 7 bases at V and 6 bases at J, with 26 bases between the two ends. CDR3: CASNTPWRGEEKDTQYF. The CDR3 coding sequence is TGTGCCAGCAATACCCCTTGGAGGGGAGAGGAAAAGGATACGCAGTATTTT.

This clone was counted once. The chain joins TRBV15 to TRBJ2-3; the match to TRBD2 covers 7 bases. The CDR3 consists of 15 residues. Germline CDR1 and CDR2: LNHNV and YYDKDF (reference sequence). V lost 7 bases to trimming and J lost 2 bases; unmatched junction nucleotides: 9. The CDR3 coding sequence is TGTGCCACCATCAACAGGACTAGTGTCACAGATACGCAGTATTTT. Translated, it gives CATINRTSVTDTQYF.

V gene TRBV9 combines with J gene TRBJ2-7, with 7 bases lining up with TRBD1. Germline CDR1 is SGDLS and CDR2 is YYNGEE. The CDR3 has 15 amino acids. V gave up 4 bases and J gave up 2 bases; unmatched junction bases: 9. The DNA for the CDR3 is TGTGCCAGCAGCTCAAGGGCAGGGGGACCCTACGAGCAGTACTTC. Its protein product is CASSSRAGGPYEQYF.

V and J are TRBV6-5 and TRBJ2-7, with D uncertain. The V end lost 7 bases, the J end lost 2 bases, and 12 bases lay between the germline ends. CDR1 is MNHEY and CDR2 is SVGAGI in the germline V gene. The CDR3 covers 13 residues. The CDR3: CASKYGIAYEQYF. The CDR3 DNA sequence: TGTGCCAGCAAATATGGAATCGCCTACGAGCAGTACTTC.

The chain has TRBV29-1 and TRBJ2-7; D could derive from TRBD1 or TRBD2 (5 bases each). The CDR3 consists of 14 residues. V was cut by 0 bases and J by 5 bases, with 14 bases left in between. Per the germline V gene, CDR1 is SQVTM and CDR2 is ANQGSEA. CDR3 nucleotide sequence: TGCAGCGTTGAAGAGGGCAGGGAGAGTCACGAGCAGTACTTC. This gives the protein CSVEEGRESHEQYF.

The chain couples TRBV4-3 to TRBJ1-2; the D gene is possibly TRBD1 (5 bases). The CDR3 runs to 13 residues. Germline V gene data show CDR1 as LGHNA and CDR2 as YSLEER. V lost 0 bases and J 5 bases, leaving 7 bases between the germline ends. In DNA, the CDR3 is TGCGCCAGCAGCCAAGAATCAGGGTATGGCTACACCTTC. Protein product: CASSQESGYGYTF.

This clone was seen once. J is TRBJ2-1 and V is TRBV27; D may match TRBD1 or TRBD2 (5 bases each). Germline CDR1 reads MNHEY; CDR2 reads SMNVEV (reference sequence). The CDR3 length is 16 residues. V was trimmed by 5 bases and J by 7 bases, leaving 21 bases between them. DNA for the CDR3: TGTGCCAGCAGTCCCCTTCCAGGGCCCGAGGGAAATGAGCAGTTCTTC. Amino acid sequence: CASSPLPGPEGNEQFF.